What follows describes a single T cell receptor (beta chain). What it binds is unknown. V lost 3 bases and J lost 1, with 12 bases in between. Germline V gene data show CDR1 as KGHSH and CDR2 as LQKENI. CDR3 size: 16 residues. The sample comes from a study of cytomegalovirus exposure and HLA in healthy donors. Study results and caveats: Researchers reported that a few CMV-associated chains were confirmed in vitro as CMV antigen-specific.

Libraries were prepared by immunoSEQ multiplex PCR; TCRdb keeps only in-frame clonotypes and omits some of them. Of over 250,000 clones listed, about nine tenths are singletons. The TCR sequence derives from a woman in her twenties or thirties in good health and CMV-seropositive. The chain combines TRBV18 with TRBJ2-2, with D unclear. Sequences were obtained from PBMCs. The CDR3 DNA is TGTGCCAGCTCACCCTTTCAGGTGGAGAACACCGGGGAGCTGTTTTTT. Amino acids: CASSPFQVENTGELFF.